The text below deals with one T cell receptor beta chain. Its antigen is not identified. With 60 Vbeta and 13 Jbeta primers, the PCR was carried out. Sequencing used immunoSEQ multiplex PCR; TCRdb keeps in-frame clones, though not all of them. The table shows 100,000 to 150,000 clones, with 75% to 85% occurring only once. These data are taken from a study of cytomegalovirus exposure and HLA in healthy donors. CDR1 SGHAT and CDR2 FQNNGV come from the germline V gene. Trimming cost V 5 bases and J 7 bases; bases outside gene matches: 20. CDR3 length: 19 residues. Notes on the study in general: Cytomegalovirus association was listed for 164 TCR beta chains. Reported findings show TCR beta sequences accurately forecast HLA-A and HLA-B alleles in most subjects. In a later analysis, several top co-occurrence clusters appeared linked to parvovirus B19, influenza, CMV and Epstein-Barr virus. Versus the approximately 700-donor mean, an Asian-associated ancestry cluster reportedly showed fewer N-insertions in a later analysis.

V gene TRBV11-2 combines with J gene TRBJ2-2; TRBD1 matches 9 bases. This receptor was identified in a man between 45 and 60 years old in good health and CMV-seronegative. The material sequenced was PBMCs. CDR3 bases: TGTGCCAGCAGCCTTGAGAACCTCTTGGACAGGGGAATCAGCGGGGAGCTGTTTTTT. Its translation is CASSLENLLDRGISGELFF.